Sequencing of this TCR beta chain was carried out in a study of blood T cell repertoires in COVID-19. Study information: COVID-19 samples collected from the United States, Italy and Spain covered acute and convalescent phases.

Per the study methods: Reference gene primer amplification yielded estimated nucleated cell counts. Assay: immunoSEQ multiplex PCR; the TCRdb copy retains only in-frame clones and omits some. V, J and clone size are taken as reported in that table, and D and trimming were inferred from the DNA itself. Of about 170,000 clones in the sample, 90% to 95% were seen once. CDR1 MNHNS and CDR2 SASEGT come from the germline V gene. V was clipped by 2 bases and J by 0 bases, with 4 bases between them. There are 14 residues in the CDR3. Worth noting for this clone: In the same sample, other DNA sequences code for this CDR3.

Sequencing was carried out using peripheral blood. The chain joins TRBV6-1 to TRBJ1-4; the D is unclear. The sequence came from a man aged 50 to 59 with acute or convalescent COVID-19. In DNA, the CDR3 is TGTGCCAGCAGTGAACCCGCAACTAATGAAAAACTGTTTTTT. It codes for CASSEPATNEKLFF.